This TCR beta chain was captured in a study of T cell responses to AZD1222 COVID-19 vaccine. The method was immunoSEQ multiplex PCR; TCRdb's version includes in-frame clones alone and lacks a portion of them. The table has 250,000 to 300,000 clones, 90% to 95% seen once. CDR3 length: 11 amino acids. Germline V gene sequence: CDR1 LGHNA, CDR2 YNFKEQ. With 0 bases removed from V and 14 bases from J, the gap between germline ends came to 8 bases. The input for sequencing was peripheral blood, taken 28 days after the second AZD1222 dose. The genes are TRBV4-2 and TRBJ2-1; a possible D gene is TRBD1 (5 bases). This TCR was sampled from an adult who received the AZD1222 COVID-19 vaccine. The CDR3 DNA sequence: TGTGCCAGCAGCCAAGAGGCAGGGAAGTTCTTC. Translation gives CASSQEAGKFF.